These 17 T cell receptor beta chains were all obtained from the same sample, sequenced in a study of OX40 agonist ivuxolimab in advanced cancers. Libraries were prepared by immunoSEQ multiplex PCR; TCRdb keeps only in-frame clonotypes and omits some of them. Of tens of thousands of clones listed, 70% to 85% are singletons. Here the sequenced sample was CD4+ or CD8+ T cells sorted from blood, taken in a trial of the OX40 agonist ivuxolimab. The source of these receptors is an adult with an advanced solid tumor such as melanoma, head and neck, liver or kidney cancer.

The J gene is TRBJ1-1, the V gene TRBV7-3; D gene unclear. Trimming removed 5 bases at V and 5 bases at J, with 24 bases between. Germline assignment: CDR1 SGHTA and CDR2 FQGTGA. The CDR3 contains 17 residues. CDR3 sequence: CASSLGSLRGSGTEAFF. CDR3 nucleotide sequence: TGTGCCAGCAGCCTAGGGAGCCTCCGGGGTAGTGGGACTGAAGCTTTCTTT.

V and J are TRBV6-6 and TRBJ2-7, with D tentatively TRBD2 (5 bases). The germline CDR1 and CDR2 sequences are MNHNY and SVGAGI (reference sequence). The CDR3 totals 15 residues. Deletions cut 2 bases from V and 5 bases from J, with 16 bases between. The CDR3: CASSYGPVEGNEQYF. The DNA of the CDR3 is TGTGCCAGCAGTTACGGCCCAGTCGAGGGCAACGAGCAGTACTTC.

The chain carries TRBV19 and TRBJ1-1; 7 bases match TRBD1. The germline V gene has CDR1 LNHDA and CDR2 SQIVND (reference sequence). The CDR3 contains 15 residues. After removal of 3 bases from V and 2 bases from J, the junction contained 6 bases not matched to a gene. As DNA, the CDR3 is TGTGCCAGTAGTATGGGAGGGACAGTTAACACTGAAGCTTTCTTT. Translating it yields CASSMGGTVNTEAFF.

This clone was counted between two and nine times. This CDR3 reads CASSLAYQINQPQHF. The CDR3 coding sequence is TGTGCCAGCAGCTTGGCCTACCAGATCAATCAGCCCCAGCATTTT. This rearrangement joins TRBV5-6 to TRBJ1-5, with D unresolved. V was trimmed by 0 bases and J by 3 bases, leaving 10 bases between them. This CDR3 contains 15 residues. In germline, CDR1 is SGHDT, CDR2 YYEEEE. The full variable domain, in which reference TRBV5-6 and TRBJ1-5 provide the parts outside the CDR3, is DAGVTQSPTHLIKTRGQQVTLRCSPKSGHDTVSWYQQALGQGPQFIFQYYEEEERQRGNFPDRFSGHQFPNYSSELNVNALLLGDSALYLCASSLAYQINQPQHFGDGTRLSIL.

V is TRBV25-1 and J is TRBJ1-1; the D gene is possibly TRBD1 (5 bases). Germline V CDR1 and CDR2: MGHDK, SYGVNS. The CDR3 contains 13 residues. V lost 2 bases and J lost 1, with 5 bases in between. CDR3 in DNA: TGTGCCAGCAGTGAACAGGGGAACACTGAAGCTTTCTTT. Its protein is CASSEQGNTEAFF. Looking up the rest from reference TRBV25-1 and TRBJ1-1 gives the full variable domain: EADIYQTPRYLVIGTGKKITLECSQTMGHDKMYWYQQDPGMELHLIHYSYGVNSTEKGDLSSESTVSRIRTEHFPLTLESARPSHTSQYLCASSEQGNTEAFFGQGTRLTVV.

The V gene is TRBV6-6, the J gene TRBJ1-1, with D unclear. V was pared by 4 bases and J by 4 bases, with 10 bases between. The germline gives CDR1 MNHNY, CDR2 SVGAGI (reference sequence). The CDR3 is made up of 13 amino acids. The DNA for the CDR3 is TGTGCCAGCAGTTCCCTGGCGGGCACTGAAGCTTTCTTT. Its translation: CASSSLAGTEAFF.

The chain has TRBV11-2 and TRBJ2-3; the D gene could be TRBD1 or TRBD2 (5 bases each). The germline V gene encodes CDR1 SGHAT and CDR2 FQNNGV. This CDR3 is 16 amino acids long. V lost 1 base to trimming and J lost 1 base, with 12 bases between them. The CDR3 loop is CASSLGRLGGTDTQYF. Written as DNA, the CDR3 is TGTGCCAGCAGCTTAGGGCGCCTGGGGGGCACAGATACGCAGTATTTT.

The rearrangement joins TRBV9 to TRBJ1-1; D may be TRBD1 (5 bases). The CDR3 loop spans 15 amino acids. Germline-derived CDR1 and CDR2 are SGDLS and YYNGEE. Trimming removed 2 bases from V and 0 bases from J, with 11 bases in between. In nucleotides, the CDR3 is TGTGCCAGCAGCGTTACACAGGCCCTGAACACTGAAGCTTTCTTT. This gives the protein CASSVTQALNTEAFF.

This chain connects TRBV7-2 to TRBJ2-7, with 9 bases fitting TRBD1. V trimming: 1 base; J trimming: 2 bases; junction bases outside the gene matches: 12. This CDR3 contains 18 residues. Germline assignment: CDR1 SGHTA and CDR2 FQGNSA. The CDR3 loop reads CASSLGPATGGSTYEQYF. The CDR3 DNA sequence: TGTGCCAGCAGCTTAGGCCCTGCGACAGGGGGTTCTACCTACGAGCAGTACTTC. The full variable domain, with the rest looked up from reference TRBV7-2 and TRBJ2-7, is GAGVSQSPSNKVTEKGKDVELRCDPISGHTALYWYRQSLGQGLEFLIYFQGNSAPDKSGLPSDRFSAERTGGSVSTLTIQRTQQEDSAVYLCASSLGPATGGSTYEQYFGPGTRLTVT.

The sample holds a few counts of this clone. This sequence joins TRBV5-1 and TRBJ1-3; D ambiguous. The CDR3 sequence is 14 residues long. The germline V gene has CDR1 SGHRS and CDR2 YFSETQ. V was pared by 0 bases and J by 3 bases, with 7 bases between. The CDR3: CASSLAGVGNTIYF. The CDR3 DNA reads TGCGCCAGCAGCTTGGCCGGGGTTGGAAACACCATATATTTT.

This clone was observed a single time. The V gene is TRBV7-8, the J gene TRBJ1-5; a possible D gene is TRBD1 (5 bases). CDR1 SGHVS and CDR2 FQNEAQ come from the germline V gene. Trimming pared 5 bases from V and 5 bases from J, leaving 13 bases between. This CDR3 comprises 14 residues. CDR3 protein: CASSARDPYQPQHF. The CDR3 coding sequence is TGTGCCAGCAGCGCCCGGGACCCTTATCAGCCCCAGCATTTT.

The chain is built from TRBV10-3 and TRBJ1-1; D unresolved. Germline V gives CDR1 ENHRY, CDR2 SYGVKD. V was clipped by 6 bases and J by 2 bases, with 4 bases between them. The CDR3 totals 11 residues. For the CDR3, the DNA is TGTGCCATCAGCCAAAACACTGAAGCTTTCTTT. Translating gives CAISQNTEAFF.

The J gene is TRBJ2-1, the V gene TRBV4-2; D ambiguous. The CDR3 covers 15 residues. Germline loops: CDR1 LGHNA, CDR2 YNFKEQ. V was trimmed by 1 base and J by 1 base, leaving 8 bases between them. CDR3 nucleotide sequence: TGTGCCAGCAGCCAAGGACTCGGGTCCTACAATGAGCAGTTCTTC. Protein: CASSQGLGSYNEQFF.

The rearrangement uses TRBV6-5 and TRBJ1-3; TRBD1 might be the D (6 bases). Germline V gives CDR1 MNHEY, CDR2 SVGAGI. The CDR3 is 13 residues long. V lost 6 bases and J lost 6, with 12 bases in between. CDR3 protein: CASRPDSPNTIYF. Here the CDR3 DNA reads TGTGCCAGCAGACCGGACAGCCCAAACACCATATATTTT.

The CDR3 protein is CASSAGTGRRFGYTF. CDR3 DNA: TGTGCCAGCAGCGCAGGGACAGGGCGAAGATTTGGCTACACCTTC. J is TRBJ1-2 and V is TRBV7-9, with 9 positions matching TRBD1. The CDR3 has 15 amino acids. Germline loops: CDR1 SEHNR, CDR2 FQNEAQ (reference sequence). V was clipped by 5 bases and J by 7 bases; unmatched bases: 11.

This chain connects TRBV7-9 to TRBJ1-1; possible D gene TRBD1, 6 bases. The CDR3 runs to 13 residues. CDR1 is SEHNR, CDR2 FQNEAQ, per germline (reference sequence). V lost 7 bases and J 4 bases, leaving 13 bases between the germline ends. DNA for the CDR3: TGTGCCAGCACCCGGGGAGGGGGCACTGAAGCTTTCTTT. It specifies CASTRGGGTEAFF.

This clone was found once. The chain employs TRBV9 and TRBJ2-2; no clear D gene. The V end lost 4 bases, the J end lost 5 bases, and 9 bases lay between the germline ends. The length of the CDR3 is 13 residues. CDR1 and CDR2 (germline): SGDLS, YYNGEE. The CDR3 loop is CASSSSFTGELFF. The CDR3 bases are TGTGCCAGCAGCTCGAGTTTTACCGGGGAGCTGTTTTTT.